These T cell receptor beta chains were read from a single sample in a study of blood T cell repertoires in COVID-19. The method was immunoSEQ multiplex PCR; TCRdb's version includes in-frame clones alone and lacks a portion of them. The sample carries about 260,000 clones, 85% to 90% recorded once. Source material: peripheral blood. Receptor source: a middle-aged woman with acute or convalescent COVID-19. Both conserved end residues are trimmed from each CDR3.

cdr3_aa j_call v_call
ASSTGTSGGALLTGELF TRBJ2-2 TRBV5-1
AWSITGGSGETQY TRBJ2-5 TRBV30
ASSPPSGYSYGYT TRBJ1-2 TRBV21-1
ASRDMNTEAF TRBJ1-1 TRBV19
ASSPDRPNEKLF TRBJ1-4 TRBV5-1
ASSPRGGTDTQY TRBJ2-3 TRBV3-1/TRBV3-2
ASSPTTGGPNQPQH TRBJ1-5 TRBV18
ASSYFPGGGETQY TRBJ2-5 TRBV6-5
ASSIAGTGGKTQY TRBJ2-5 TRBV6-5
ASSGPSGATNEKLF TRBJ1-4 TRBV9
ASSLSIGELF TRBJ2-2 TRBV7-2
ASSFTLGLEGLNSPLH TRBJ1-6 TRBV5-5
ASSQGNSGGYT TRBJ1-2 TRBV3-1/TRBV3-2
ASSSYRVLTHGYT TRBJ1-2 TRBV11-2
ASSVAIGQLNTEAF TRBJ1-1 TRBV9
ASSRGGYNEQF TRBJ2-1 TRBV4-2
ASSTLAGQETQY TRBJ2-5 TRBV18
ASSNSGGSFGTQY TRBJ2-5 TRBV6-5
ASSLGEGGLIDEQF TRBJ2-1 TRBV7-2
ASSIASSGGRLEQF TRBJ2-1 TRBV19
AWSPGSGYGYT TRBJ1-2 TRBV30
ACRPQGYYGYT TRBJ1-2 TRBV30
ASSQAARQGYGYT TRBJ1-2 TRBV4-1
ASSSQWGVNEQF TRBJ2-1 TRBV19
ASTGQGRTEAF TRBJ1-1 TRBV2
ASSSYRADTQY TRBJ2-3 TRBV12-3/TRBV12-4